What follows are 18 T cell receptor beta chains derived from one specimen sequenced in a study of T cell repertoires in cytomegalovirus infection. TCRdb ran MiXCR on the reads and lists one entry per CDR3 protein. The sample gives some 920,000 distinct CDR3 sequences, 30% to 40% of which show up once; over 12% is in the top ten. No cognate antigen is known for these TCRs. The source material was cultured CD8+ T cells from PBMCs, sampled from culture after CMV antigen stimulation. The receptors were gathered from a human donor in good health (CMV status not recorded). Some clones in this sample may be carry-over from other donors' samples.

CDR3 sequence reads: CASSPPLGNTEAFF. The CDR3 region has the DNA TGCGCCAGCAGCCCTCCACTGGGGAACACTGAAGCTTTCTTT. The chain employs TRBV4-1 and TRBJ1-1; D is unclear. CDR1 and CDR2 (germline): MGHRA, YSYEKL. The CDR3 covers 14 residues. Trimming removed 4 bases at V and 1 base at J, with 10 bases between.

The chain uses TRBV7-9 and TRBJ2-1; a weak D match, TRBD1 (6 bases). Trimming took 4 bases from V and 9 from J, leaving 37 bases between them. The CDR3 extends over 21 amino acids. In germline, CDR1 is SEHNR, CDR2 FQNEAQ (reference sequence). CDR3 loop: CASSSGFIKWDKFILGGEQFF. The CDR3 region has the DNA TGTGCCAGCAGCTCAGGCTTCATAAAATGGGACAAGTTTATCCTTGGCGGTGAGCAGTTCTTC.

The chain's CDR3 is CASSLDKRTDEQFF. As DNA, the CDR3 is TGCGCCAGCAGCTTGGATAAACGGACTGATGAGCAGTTCTTC. J is TRBJ2-1 and V is TRBV5-1; the D gene is possibly TRBD2 (5 bases). Trimming left V 0 bases short and J 8 bases short, with 12 bases between. The germline gives CDR1 SGHRS, CDR2 YFSETQ. CDR3 length: 14 amino acids.

The chain has TRBV10-1 and TRBJ2-2; 7 nucleotides match TRBD1. The junction had 5 bases not matched to a gene; V was cut back by 3 bases and J by 4 bases. The length of the CDR3 is 15 residues. From germline, CDR1 is WNHNN and CDR2 SYGVQD (reference sequence). This CDR3 reads CASSDWTGGTGELFF. DNA of the CDR3: TGCGCCAGCAGTGATTGGACAGGAGGCACCGGGGAGCTGTTTTTT.

This clonotype was seen a few times. The CDR3 DNA follows: TGTGCCAGCAGTCGTGGTTTGGGCAATCAGCCCCAGCATTTT. Translation: CASSRGLGNQPQHF. This sequence joins TRBV6-2 or TRBV6-3 and TRBJ1-5; D gene uncertain. Germline-derived CDR1 and CDR2 are MNHEY and SVGEGT. The CDR3 consists of 14 residues. V was pared by 5 bases and J by 2 bases, with 10 bases between.

CDR3 sequence: CASSQDEGGGYQETQYF. Here the CDR3 DNA reads TGCGCCAGCAGCCAAGATGAAGGGGGGGGCTACCAAGAGACCCAGTACTTC. This chain connects TRBV4-1 to TRBJ2-5; possible D gene TRBD2, 7 bases. Germline V gene lookup returns CDR1 MGHRA and CDR2 YSYEKL. Trimming shortened V by 0 bases and J by 0 bases, and 14 bases separated the two germline ends. The length of the CDR3 is 17 residues.

The chain links TRBV28 to TRBJ1-2; D ambiguous. Trimming cost V 3 bases and J 6 bases, with 11 bases left between them. Germline loops: CDR1 MDHEN, CDR2 SYDVKM. CDR3 length equals 13 residues. CDR3 nucleotide sequence: TGTGCCAGCAGTTTTATTACAAGTCATGGCTACACCTTC. Protein: CASSFITSHGYTF.

CDR3 sequence (DNA): TGTGCCAGTAGTATTAAGGGGTACACCGGGGAGCTGTTTTTT. This encodes CASSIKGYTGELFF. J is TRBJ2-2 and V is TRBV19, with D possibly TRBD1 on 5 matching bases. Germline CDR1 and CDR2: LNHDA and SQIVND (reference sequence). This CDR3 has 14 residues. V lost 3 bases and J 3 bases, leaving 8 bases between the germline ends.

This clonotype was seen only a few times. This chain connects TRBV12-3 or TRBV12-4 to TRBJ2-2; 8 bases fit TRBD2. The CDR3 has 17 residues. V was pared by 7 bases and J by 4 bases, with 14 bases of the junction left unmatched. CDR3 sequence: CASNETPTSVGTGELFF. The DNA of the CDR3 is TGTGCCAGCAATGAGACCCCGACTAGCGTGGGCACCGGGGAGCTGTTTTTT.

The chain has TRBV4-3 and TRBJ1-5; 7 nucleotides align to TRBD1. Germline CDR1 and CDR2: LGHNA and YSLEER. CDR3 length: 17 residues. The V gene end was trimmed by 3 bases and the J gene end by 4 bases; junction bases not matched to a gene: 12. The CDR3 DNA reads TGCGCCAGCAGCCAGTCGGCTTTGACAGGGACTAATCAGCCCCAGCATTTT. Amino acid sequence: CASSQSALTGTNQPQHF.

V gene TRBV9 combines with J gene TRBJ2-6, with D tentatively TRBD1 (6 bases). V was shortened by 4 bases and J by 0 bases, with 17 bases between the two germline ends. The CDR3 is made up of 18 amino acids. In germline, CDR1 is SGDLS, CDR2 YYNGEE. DNA for the CDR3: TGTGCCAGCAGCCCATGGGACATGCTAGTCTCTGGGGCCAACGTCCTGACTTTC. It is translated as CASSPWDMLVSGANVLTF.

This chain joins TRBV2 and TRBJ2-7; possibly TRBD1 for D (5 bases). This CDR3 has 15 amino acids. Germline CDR1 is SNHLY and CDR2 is FYNNEI. V gave up 7 bases and J gave up 1 base, with 17 bases separating them. The CDR3 nucleotides read TGTGCCAGCACCACAGGTCCCCTCCTTTCCTACGAGCAGTACGTC. This sequence encodes CASTTGPLLSYEQYV.

This clonotype was picked up a small number of times. This chain uses TRBV25-1 with TRBJ1-6, with D uncertain. The CDR3 contains 14 residues. Germline V gene lookup returns CDR1 MGHDK and CDR2 SYGVNS. Trimming shortened V by 8 bases and J by 3 bases, and 11 bases separated the two germline ends. CDR3 region: CASCSRNYNSPLHF. The CDR3 coding sequence is TGTGCCAGCTGCTCCCGGAACTATAATTCACCCCTCCACTTT.

V and J are TRBV27 and TRBJ2-7; no definite D call. This CDR3 spans 13 amino acids. V was cut by 3 bases and J by 2 bases, with 8 bases left in between. Germline V lookup: CDR1 MNHEY, CDR2 SMNVEV (reference sequence). CDR3 DNA sequence: TGTGCCAGCAGTTTCGACGCCGCCTACGAGCAGTACTTC. Its protein product is CASSFDAAYEQYF.

This clonotype was observed a few times. The rearrangement links TRBV2 to TRBJ2-7; TRBD2 matches 9 bases. CDR1 is SNHLY and CDR2 is FYNNEI in the germline V gene. The trim removed 4 bases at V and 3 bases at J, leaving 10 bases unmatched. The CDR3 runs to 16 residues. The CDR3 reads CASSVANSGGFYEQYV. Written as DNA, the CDR3 is TGTGCCAGCAGTGTCGCTAATAGCGGGGGCTTCTACGAGCAGTACGTC.

This clonotype was detected only a few times. The chain uses TRBV27 and TRBJ2-7; D is perhaps TRBD1 or TRBD2 (7 bases each). The CDR3 totals 13 residues. Germline V CDR1 and CDR2: MNHEY, SMNVEV (reference sequence). The V end lost 11 bases, the J end lost 3 bases, and 17 bases lay between the germline ends. This CDR3 reads CAFRGGSYYEQYV. CDR3 coding DNA: TGTGCCTTCAGGGGGGGTAGTTACTACGAGCAGTACGTC.

The V gene is TRBV7-4, the J gene TRBJ1-1; no clear D. Trimming took off 5 bases at V and 3 bases at J, with 16 bases between the two ends. Germline CDR1 SGHVT, CDR2 SQSDAQ. The CDR3 is 15 amino acids. CDR3 bases: TGTGCCAGCAGCCACGAAAACGTAGGCTACACTGAAGCTTTCTTT. Encoded protein: CASSHENVGYTEAFF.

This clonotype appeared a few times. V usage is TRBV9 and J usage is TRBJ2-7; 11 nucleotides line up with TRBD2. This CDR3 has 13 amino acids. Germline V lookup: CDR1 SGDLS, CDR2 YYNGEE. Germline trimming cut 4 bases from V and 6 bases from J; bases unmatched to any gene: 3. The CDR3 here is CASSPGTSGEQYV. DNA of the CDR3: TGTGCCAGCAGCCCTGGGACTAGCGGCGAGCAGTACGTC.